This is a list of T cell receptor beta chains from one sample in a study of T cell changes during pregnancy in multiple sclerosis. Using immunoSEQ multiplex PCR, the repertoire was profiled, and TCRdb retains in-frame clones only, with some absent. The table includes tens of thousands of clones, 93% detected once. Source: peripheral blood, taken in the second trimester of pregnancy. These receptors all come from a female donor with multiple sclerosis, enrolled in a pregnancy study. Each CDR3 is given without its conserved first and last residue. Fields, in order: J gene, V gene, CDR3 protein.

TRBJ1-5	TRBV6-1	ASTPTGGVPQH
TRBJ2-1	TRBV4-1	ASSQMVETYNEQF
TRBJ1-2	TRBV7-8	ASSLDGLNYGYT
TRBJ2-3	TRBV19	ASSLSGASTDTQY
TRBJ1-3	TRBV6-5	ASSYLGTRGNTIY
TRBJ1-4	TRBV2	ASSLGQSNEKLF
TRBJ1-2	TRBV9	ASSGGSRDRGLYGYT
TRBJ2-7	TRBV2	ASSRGPRGPYEQY
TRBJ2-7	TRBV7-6	ASSLFPRGLGEQY
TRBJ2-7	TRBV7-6	ASSLARVFRDSVYYEQY
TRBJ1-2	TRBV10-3	AISQGSGYT
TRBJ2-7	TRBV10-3	AISATGESYEQY
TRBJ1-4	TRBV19	ASSPFTGGLPNEKLF
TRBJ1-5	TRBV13	ASSSSGQPQH
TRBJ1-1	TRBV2	ASSEGQTSEAF
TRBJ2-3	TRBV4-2	ASSRSEGTDTQY
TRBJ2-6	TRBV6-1	ATEQQGSGANVLT
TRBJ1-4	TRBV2	ASIVNRVAKQVNEKLF